Presented here are 16 T cell receptor beta chains from one specimen sequenced in a study of T cells after yellow fever vaccination. TCRdb itself ran the 5' RACE reads through MiXCR, one entry per CDR3 protein. The repertoire holds 400,000 or so distinct CDR3 sequences, with under 14% as singletons. This sample comprised PBMCs, obtained on the day of the first yellow fever vaccination. Receptors originate from a man aged 18-30 years who received the YFV17D yellow fever vaccine.

This clonotype was detected a few times. This chain uses TRBV5-1 with TRBJ2-3; the D gene is possibly TRBD2 (6 bases). From germline, CDR1 is SGHRS and CDR2 YFSETQ. Trimming left V 5 bases short and J 0 bases short, with 16 bases between. The CDR3 extends over 16 amino acids. The CDR3 reads CASRSMGTPSTDTQYF. The CDR3, as DNA: TGCGCCAGCAGATCCATGGGGACTCCAAGCACAGATACGCAGTATTTT.

This clonotype has ten or more counts. The V gene is TRBV12-5, the J gene TRBJ2-5; D is unresolved. The CDR3 spans 14 residues. Looked up from germline, CDR1 is LGHNT and CDR2 is FRNRAP. Trimming removed 4 bases at V and 3 bases at J, with 12 bases between. The CDR3 nucleotides are TGTGCTAGTGGTTCCCGACCCCTGGAAGAGACCCAGTACTTC. It specifies CASGSRPLEETQYF.

The V call is TRBV12-3 or TRBV12-4, the J call TRBJ2-3; D ambiguous. CDR3 length equals 16 residues. The ends were cut back, 2 bases at V and 6 bases at J, with 18 bases in the middle. The CDR3 DNA reads TGTGCCAGCAGTTTAATTGGCCGGACCCCTGTGGATACGCAGTATTTT. It encodes CASSLIGRTPVDTQYF.

This clonotype was detected many times. The V call is TRBV12-3 or TRBV12-4, the J call TRBJ2-3, with TRBD2 matching 9 bases. This CDR3 region has 15 residues. The V and J ends lost 3 bases and 2 bases, in that order; junction bases with no gene match: 3. In DNA, the CDR3 is TGTGCCAGCAGTTTGATAGCGGGGGCCACAGATACGCAGTATTTT. Protein sequence: CASSLIAGATDTQYF.

This clonotype was seen ten or more times. This chain uses TRBV5-1 with TRBJ2-1; no clear D gene. Germline V lookup: CDR1 SGHRS, CDR2 YFSETQ. Trimming pared 0 bases from V and 7 bases from J, leaving 8 bases between. The CDR3 runs to 13 residues. CDR3 in amino acids: CASSLGRLNEQFF. DNA of the CDR3: TGCGCCAGCAGCTTGGGTAGACTTAATGAGCAGTTCTTC.

Worth noting for this clonotype: In this CDR3 the conserved last residue, phenylalanine or tryptophan, is missing, so a read error is likely. The chain combines TRBV10-2 with TRBJ2-3, with D unresolved. Trimming removed 11 bases at V and 0 bases at J, with 15 bases between. The CDR3 sequence is 14 residues long. The V gene's germline CDR1 is WSHSY and CDR2 SAAADI. The DNA for the CDR3 is TGCGCCTGCGTCCCGGGCCGAAGCACAGATACGCAGTATATT. Translation: CACVPGRSTDTQYI.

This clonotype has more than one count but fewer than ten. This chain connects TRBV7-9 to TRBJ1-2, with TRBD1 as a possible D gene (5 bases). This CDR3 spans 12 amino acids. The V end was cut by 1 base, the J end by 6 bases, with 6 bases between. The germline CDR1 and CDR2 sequences are SEHNR and FQNEAQ (reference sequence). Written as DNA, the CDR3 is TGTGCCAGCAGCTTAGTCAGGGATGGCTACACCTTC. Translation gives CASSLVRDGYTF.

This clonotype was seen only a few times. V is TRBV18 and J is TRBJ2-7, with D maybe TRBD2 (6 bases). The V end was cut by 3 bases, the J end by 6 bases, with 15 bases between. The V gene's germline CDR1 is KGHSH and CDR2 LQKENI. CDR3 length: 14 residues. CDR3 coding DNA: TGTGCCAGCTCACCCCGTGGAGGGGAGATCGAGCAGTACTTC. Residues: CASSPRGGEIEQYF.

The chain employs TRBV29-1 and TRBJ1-1; the D gene is possibly TRBD1 (5 bases). CDR3 length equals 13 residues. The germline V and J ends were trimmed by 2 bases and 3 bases, with 10 bases remaining between them. In germline, CDR1 is SQVTM, CDR2 ANQGSEA. CDR3 region: CSVEWGRDTEAFF. CDR3 in DNA: TGCAGCGTTGAATGGGGCCGAGACACTGAAGCTTTCTTT.

This clonotype was recorded a few times. V and J are TRBV6-1 and TRBJ2-5; 8 bases align to TRBD1. The trim removed 9 bases at V and 0 bases at J, leaving 6 bases unmatched. Germline assignment: CDR1 MNHNS and CDR2 SASEGT. This CDR3 region has 14 residues. The CDR3 here is CARIQGGYQETQYF. The CDR3 DNA sequence: TGTGCCAGGATACAGGGGGGCTACCAAGAGACCCAGTACTTC.

This clonotype was seen more than once but under ten times. The CDR3 nucleotides read TGTGCCAGCAGCTTAACGGGAGCGGGGACCGACACAGATACGCAGTATTTT. Translated: CASSLTGAGTDTDTQYF. The chain recombines TRBV7-3 with TRBJ2-3; TRBD2 agrees at 7 bases. The trim removed 0 bases at V and 2 bases at J, leaving 8 bases unmatched. Per the germline V gene, CDR1 is SGHTA and CDR2 is FQGTGA. This CDR3 is 17 amino acids long.

This clonotype has a handful of counts. The CDR3 spells CASSNYGVRPVKLFF. The CDR3 DNA reads TGTGCCAGCAGCAATTACGGGGTCCGCCCTGTTAAACTGTTTTTT. The chain combines TRBV12-3 or TRBV12-4 with TRBJ1-4; D not resolved. The length of the CDR3 is 15 residues. Trimming took off 6 bases at V and 11 bases at J, with 22 bases between the two ends.

The chain recombines TRBV5-1 with TRBJ1-2; TRBD1 might be the D (6 bases). V lost 4 bases and J lost 4, with 17 bases in between. The germline CDR1 and CDR2 sequences are SGHRS and YFSETQ. The CDR3 consists of 15 residues. The CDR3 region has the DNA TGCGCCAGCAGCACATCCGACAGGCCCCTCTATGGCTACACCTTC. Residues: CASSTSDRPLYGYTF.

V and J are TRBV18 and TRBJ2-7; possible D gene TRBD2, 6 bases. V was shortened by 6 bases and J by 3 bases, with 21 bases between the two germline ends. Germline values: CDR1 KGHSH, CDR2 LQKENI. This CDR3 has 16 residues. Here the CDR3 reads CASSQRRAVVFYEQYF. CDR3 nucleotides: TGTGCCAGCTCCCAAAGGAGGGCAGTAGTCTTCTACGAGCAGTACTTC. The variable domain in full, completed from reference TRBV18 and TRBJ2-7, reads NAGVMQNPRHLVRRRGQEARLRCSPMKGHSHVYWYRQLPEEGLKFMVYLQKENIIDESGMPKERFSAEFPKEGPSILRIQQVVRGDSAAYFCASSQRRAVVFYEQYFGPGTRLTVT.

The gene calls are TRBV18 and TRBJ2-7; no clear D gene. The CDR3 length is 14 residues. Trimming cost V 3 bases and J 4 bases, with 13 bases left between them. Germline V gives CDR1 KGHSH, CDR2 LQKENI. This CDR3 reads CASSPEQIAYEQYF. CDR3 nucleotides: TGTGCCAGCTCACCGGAGCAGATCGCGTACGAGCAGTACTTC.

This chain uses TRBV20-1 with TRBJ2-3, with D possibly being TRBD2 (6 bases). The germline CDR1 and CDR2 sequences are DFQATT and SNEGSKA (reference sequence). This CDR3 has 15 residues. The ends were cut back, 0 bases at V and 9 bases at J, with 19 bases in the middle. The chain's CDR3 is CSARDRGTRSGTQYF. In DNA form, the CDR3 reads TGCAGTGCTAGAGATCGTGGGACTCGTTCAGGGACGCAGTATTTT.